Described below is a single T cell receptor (beta chain) sequence and its context. This record comes from a study of OX40 agonist ivuxolimab in advanced cancers. Here immunoSEQ multiplex PCR was the method, and the copy in TCRdb shows in-frame clones only, minus some. The repertoire consists of approximately 70,000 clones, with 75% to 90% occurring once and the leading ten covering approximately 1.3%. Germline V gene data show CDR1 as MDHEN and CDR2 as SYDVKM. V lost 6 bases and J lost 10, with 22 bases in between. This CDR3 spans 15 amino acids. The source is an adult with an advanced solid tumor such as melanoma, head and neck, liver or kidney cancer. The specimen comprised CD4+ or CD8+ T cells sorted from blood, sampled in a trial of the OX40 agonist ivuxolimab. This chain connects TRBV28 to TRBJ2-1; tentative D call: TRBD2 (6 bases). CDR3 sequence (DNA): TGTGCCAGCAGCACTGGGGGGTCAGGTCAGGAGGAGCAGTTCTTC. Translation: CASSTGGSGQEEQFF.